A selection of T cell receptor beta chains follows, all from one sample in a study of blood T cell repertoires in COVID-19. The method was immunoSEQ multiplex PCR; TCRdb's version includes in-frame clones alone and lacks a portion of them. Among 150,000 to 200,000 clones, roughly 91% were seen once, and the ten largest hold 4.4%. The specimen was peripheral blood. All receptors come from a human donor in a cohort sampled during active COVID-19. Each CDR3 is given with its conserved first and last residue. The D gene is left open where the match is weak. Only part of the rows carry a size: once, few, many, or a class if the clone is expanded.

v_call,clone_size,j_call,d_call,cdr3_nt,cdr3_aa
TRBV18,-,TRBJ2-1,-,TGTGCCAGCTCACCTAACGCCGGAGTTGGTTACAATGAGCAGTTCTTC,CASSPNAGVGYNEQFF
TRBV6-2/TRBV6-3,-,TRBJ1-2,TRBD1,TGTGCCAGCAGTCAGTTGGACAGGGCAGCTAACTATGGCTACACCTTC,CASSQLDRAANYGYTF
TRBV3-1/TRBV3-2,-,TRBJ2-7,TRBD2,TGTGCCAGCAGCCAAGAAGCGGGGGGCACCTACGAGCAGTACTTC,CASSQEAGGTYEQYF
TRBV4-3,-,TRBJ2-7,-,TGCGCCAGCAGCCAAGATATGGGGGCTGGATCGAGCGAGCAGTACTTC,CASSQDMGAGSSEQYF
TRBV6-5,-,TRBJ2-7,-,TGTGCCAGCGATCGGGACTCCAACGAGCAGTACTTC,CASDRDSNEQYF
TRBV2,-,TRBJ2-2,TRBD1,TGTGCCAGCAGTGAAGGCTGGGGCGGGACGACGATGGACAGGGCCGGGGAGCTGTTTTTT,CASSEGWGGTTMDRAGELFF
TRBV9,-,TRBJ1-1,-,TGTGCCAGCAGTAGGGCCGCAGGGTGGGACACTGAAGCTTTCTTT,CASSRAAGWDTEAFF
TRBV5-5,-,TRBJ1-2,-,TGTGCCAGCAGCTTGGGTTTTGAGCGTGGGTATGGCTACACCTTC,CASSLGFERGYGYTF
TRBV7-7,-,TRBJ2-5,TRBD2,TGTGCTAGCAGCTTAGTGGCTAGCGGGAACCTTGAGACCCAGTACTTC,CASSLVASGNLETQYF
TRBV6-2/TRBV6-3,-,TRBJ1-3,-,TGTGCCAGCAGTTACGGGCAGCTTGGAAACACCATATATTTT,CASSYGQLGNTIYF
TRBV2,few,TRBJ2-5,TRBD2,TGTGCCAGCAGTGAAGCGCCTAGCGGGAGTAAGACCCAGTACTTC,CASSEAPSGSKTQYF
TRBV18,-,TRBJ1-3,TRBD1,TGTGCCAGCTCAGCCGTTGGACAGGGAGGGGGCTCTGGAAACACCATATATTTT,CASSAVGQGGGSGNTIYF
TRBV20-1,once,TRBJ1-4,-,TGCAGTGCTAGACTTAATGAAAAACTGTTTTTT,CSARLNEKLFF
TRBV5-6,-,TRBJ2-2,-,TGTGCCAGCAGCTTACAAAACACCGGGGAGCTGTTTTTT,CASSLQNTGELFF
TRBV28,-,TRBJ1-2,-,TGTGCCAGCGCAACAGGGAACTATGGCTACACCTTC,CASATGNYGYTF
TRBV14,-,TRBJ1-4,-,TGTGCCAGCAGCCAAGATAGCGGCAGGTATAATGAAAAACTGTTTTTT,CASSQDSGRYNEKLFF
TRBV3-1/TRBV3-2,-,TRBJ2-2,-,TGTGCCAGCAGCCAAGATGCGACTGGCGCCGGGGAGCTGTTTTTT,CASSQDATGAGELFF
TRBV5-4,once,TRBJ2-7,-,TGTGCCAGCAGCCATTCAGGGGTGGGTTCCTACGAGCAGTACTTC,CASSHSGVGSYEQYF
TRBV19,-,TRBJ2-6,-,TGTGCCACCTCCGTATCTGGGGCCAACGTCCTGACTTTC,CATSVSGANVLTF
TRBV10-1,-,TRBJ2-1,-,TGCGCCAGCAGTGAGACTAACCGTAATGAGCAGTTCTTC,CASSETNRNEQFF
TRBV5-1,-,TRBJ2-1,TRBD2,TGCGCCAGCAGCTATGGGACTAGCGGGTCCTACAATGAGCAGTTCTTC,CASSYGTSGSYNEQFF
TRBV2,-,TRBJ1-5,-,TGTGCCAGCAGCGCCGAACTACAGGGTCAGCCCCAGCATTTT,CASSAELQGQPQHF
TRBV5-1,once,TRBJ1-1,TRBD1,TGCGCCAGCAGCTTAGGGACAGTGAACACTGAAGCTTTCTTT,CASSLGTVNTEAFF
TRBV5-1,-,TRBJ2-1,TRBD2,TGCGCCAGCAGCTTGCTAGCGGGAGGGGGTGAGCAGTTCTTC,CASSLLAGGGEQFF
TRBV25-1,-,TRBJ2-1,-,TGTGCCAGCAGTGAATATTTCGGAGGTTACAATGAGCAGTTCTTC,CASSEYFGGYNEQFF
TRBV19,-,TRBJ1-4,-,TGTGCCAGTACCCGCAGGCACGCGTCAGGTGAAAAACTGTTTTTT,CASTRRHASGEKLFF
TRBV20-1,-,TRBJ2-7,TRBD2,TGCAGTGCTAGTAGGTGGGAGGGCCGCGAGCAGTACTTC,CSASRWEGREQYF
TRBV7-8,-,TRBJ1-1,TRBD1,TGTGCCAGCAGCACCCGAAAGACAGGGAAAAACACTGAAGCTTTCTTT,CASSTRKTGKNTEAFF
TRBV7-2,-,TRBJ2-7,-,TGTGCCAGCAGCTTACAGGGGATCTACGAGCAGTACTTC,CASSLQGIYEQYF
TRBV6-4,-,TRBJ2-1,TRBD1,TGTGCCAGCAGCGGTAAACAGGGGGCTTCGTACAATGAGCAGTTCTTC,CASSGKQGASYNEQFF
TRBV7-9,-,TRBJ1-5,-,TGTGCCAGCAGGGTGGACAGCGACAATCAGCCCCAGCATTTT,CASRVDSDNQPQHF
TRBV28,-,TRBJ1-1,-,TGTGCCAGCAGTCAGGGGACCGACGGCACTGAAGCTTTCTTT,CASSQGTDGTEAFF
TRBV10-1,-,TRBJ2-2,TRBD2,TGCGCCAGCTCCCTTGGGGAGGGCGGGACCGGGGAGCTGTTTTTT,CASSLGEGGTGELFF
TRBV5-1,-,TRBJ2-7,TRBD2,TGCGCCAGCAGCTTACAGGGTAGCGGGGCAGCCGAGCAGTACTTC,CASSLQGSGAAEQYF
TRBV6-5,-,TRBJ2-2,TRBD1,TGTGCCAGCATGGGGACAGGGCACACCGGGGAGCTGTTTTTT,CASMGTGHTGELFF
TRBV4-3,once,TRBJ2-3,TRBD2,TGCGCCAGCAGCCAAGCGGTGGGACTAGGTGTAGATACGCAGTATTTT,CASSQAVGLGVDTQYF
TRBV6-5,-,TRBJ1-1,TRBD1,TGTGCCAGCAGGCGGACAGGGACTACTGAAGCTTTCTTT,CASRRTGTTEAFF
TRBV28,few,TRBJ1-3,-,TGTGCCAGCCGACCGGGGTCCGGCTCTGGAAACACCATATATTTT,CASRPGSGSGNTIYF
TRBV5-6,-,TRBJ1-3,-,TGTGCCAGCAGCCATGCGGTTGGAAACACCATATATTTT,CASSHAVGNTIYF
TRBV7-2,-,TRBJ1-6,-,TGTGCCAGCAGCTTAGATCTCTTGGGCAGTTATAATTCACCCCTCCACTTT,CASSLDLLGSYNSPLHF